Listed here are 10 T cell receptor beta chains from one sample, sequenced in a study of early T cells in non-severe SARS-CoV-2 infection. TCRdb recomputed calls from the 5' RACE reads with MiXCR, one row per CDR3 protein. The repertoire has around 80,000 distinct CDR3 sequences, approximately 13% of them found once; the top ten carry 4.5% to 7%. What was sequenced was whole blood. These receptors were collected from an adult who was a healthcare worker with PCR-confirmed SARS-CoV-2 infection or an uninfected control (not recorded which).

This clonotype occurred a few times. This chain links TRBV20-1 with TRBJ2-1, with TRBD2 identical over 12 bases. Germline CDR1 DFQATT, CDR2 SNEGSKA (reference sequence). The V and J ends lost 2 bases and 7 bases, in that order; junction bases with no gene match: 3. CDR3 length: 14 amino acids. The CDR3 nucleotides read TGCAGTGCTAGAAGGACTAGCGGGGCTAATGAGCAGTTCTTC. The encoded protein is CSARRTSGANEQFF.

This clonotype occurred a few times. The gene calls are TRBV15 and TRBJ2-7; D is ambiguous. Germline V gene data show CDR1 as LNHNV and CDR2 as YYDKDF (reference sequence). V was clipped by 5 bases and J by 7 bases, with 12 bases between them. The CDR3 runs to 12 residues. CDR3 in DNA: TGTGCCACCAGCGAGTGGGCCGAAGAGCAGTACTTC. This encodes CATSEWAEEQYF.

The V and J genes are TRBV6-6 and TRBJ1-3, with D unclear. The CDR3 has 15 residues. CDR1 and CDR2 (germline): MNHNY, SVGAGI (reference sequence). V lost 9 bases to trimming and J lost 0 bases, with 15 bases between them. DNA of the CDR3: TGTGCCAGTTCAGAGCGGGGAGCCTCTGGAAACACCATATATTTT. It yields the protein CASSERGASGNTIYF.

This clonotype was detected ten times or more. The chain uses TRBV7-2 and TRBJ2-5; 10 bases fit TRBD1. Germline V gene sequence: CDR1 SGHTA, CDR2 FQGNSA. V dropped 5 bases and J dropped 5; count of bases not matched to a gene: 2. The CDR3 runs to 13 residues. Written as DNA, the CDR3 is TGTGCCAGCAGCCGGGACAGGGGTGAGACCCAGTACTTC. Residues: CASSRDRGETQYF.

The V gene is TRBV12-3 or TRBV12-4, the J gene TRBJ1-2, with no clear D. CDR3 length: 13 amino acids. Trimming took off 6 bases at V and 6 bases at J, with 14 bases between the two ends. DNA for the CDR3: TGTGCCAGCAGCCCGAACTCTAGGCATGGCTACACCTTC. Residues: CASSPNSRHGYTF.

Many counts were recorded for this clonotype. V usage is TRBV2 and J usage is TRBJ2-3; 9 bases are shared with TRBD1. The J segment lost 4 bases and the V segment lost 5 bases, leaving 7 bases of the junction unmatched. The CDR3 consists of 15 residues. Germline CDR1 and CDR2: SNHLY and FYNNEI. The CDR3 region is CASSRGQGGADTQYF. CDR3 sequence (DNA): TGTGCCAGCAGTAGGGGACAGGGAGGAGCAGATACGCAGTATTTT.

This clonotype was observed at least ten times. V gene TRBV5-1 combines with J gene TRBJ1-1, with TRBD1 matching 7 bases. The CDR3 has 14 amino acids. CDR1 is SGHRS, CDR2 YFSETQ, per germline. V lost 4 bases to trimming and J lost 0 bases; unmatched junction nucleotides: 3. The CDR3 region is CASSLDRMNTEAFF. CDR3 nucleotides: TGCGCCAGCAGCCTGGACAGGATGAACACTGAAGCTTTCTTT.

The chain couples TRBV12-3 or TRBV12-4 to TRBJ2-3; no clear D gene. CDR3 length equals 12 residues. V dropped 4 bases and J dropped 1 base, with 3 bases sitting between them. The CDR3 protein is CASSWGTDTQYF. The DNA for the CDR3 is TGTGCCAGCAGTTGGGGCACAGATACGCAGTATTTT.

In this sample, this clonotype turned up many times. V and J are TRBV2 and TRBJ2-1, with D maybe TRBD1 (5 bases). The ends were cut back, 7 bases at V and 10 bases at J, with 14 bases in the middle. The CDR3 has 12 amino acids. From germline, CDR1 is SNHLY and CDR2 FYNNEI. CDR3 sequence: CASIIKGKEQFF. In DNA form, the CDR3 reads TGTGCCAGCATCATCAAGGGGAAGGAGCAGTTCTTC.

This sequence joins TRBV28 and TRBJ2-3; 9 positions agree with TRBD1. Germline CDR1 is MDHEN and CDR2 is SYDVKM. The CDR3 sequence is 14 residues long. V lost 6 bases to trimming and J lost 4 bases; unmatched junction nucleotides: 5. The CDR3 is CASSPGQGADTQYF. The CDR3 region has the DNA TGTGCCAGCAGCCCGGGACAGGGAGCAGATACGCAGTATTTT.